This T cell receptor (beta chain) was obtained from a study of T cells in Graves' hyperthyroidism and ophthalmopathy. Based on clinical symptoms, serum thyroxine and TRAb, thyroid ultrasound and orbital computed tomography, diagnoses were reached. V lost 2 bases, J lost 2 bases, and 10 bases lay in between. CDR1 and CDR2 (germline): SGHVS, FQNEAQ. The CDR3 is made up of 14 amino acids. Whole-study results and caveats: Most clonotypes expanded in the thyroid (above 0.001) were also present in blood.

This clonotype came up many times. No antigen is known for it. The CDR3 regions of TCR beta were amplified from RNA transcripts. The primer set for the first-round RT-PCR of the TCR CDR3 was HTBI. Each CDR3 protein gets one entry after TCRdb re-called the multiplex PCR reads with MiXCR. This table has under 700,000 distinct CDR3 sequences, under 60% appearing once. The chain couples TRBV7-8 to TRBJ2-7; no clear D gene. What was sequenced was peripheral blood or thyroid tissue (not recorded which). This receptor was obtained from a woman aged 18-29 years with Graves' hyperthyroidism. The CDR3 is CASSLFRRPYEQYF. In nucleotides, the CDR3 is TGTGCCAGCAGCTTATTCCGCAGGCCCTACGAGCAGTACTTC.